These 16 T cell receptor beta chains share one sample of origin, sequenced in a study of shared clonotypes between healthy human individuals. Here immunoSEQ multiplex PCR was the method, and the copy in TCRdb shows in-frame clones only, minus some. The table shows more than 2 million clones, with 95% occurring only once. Source material: naive CD4+ T cells sorted from blood. The subset: CD45RA+ positively selected. The receptors derive from a man aged 18-30 years in good health.

The chain combines TRBV28 with TRBJ1-4, with a tentative D call TRBD1 (6 bases). CDR1 is MDHEN, CDR2 SYDVKM, per germline. The length of the CDR3 is 11 residues. V was cut by 5 bases and J by 11 bases, with 9 bases left in between. CDR3 DNA: TGTGCCAGCAGTGAAACAGGGAAACTGTTTTTT. It codes for CASSETGKLFF.

This sequence joins TRBV19 and TRBJ1-5; perhaps TRBD1 as D (5 bases). From germline, CDR1 is LNHDA and CDR2 SQIVND (reference sequence). The CDR3 consists of 13 residues. V gave up 3 bases and J gave up 5 bases, with 8 bases separating them. The CDR3 DNA reads TGTGCCAGTAGTATCAGGGAGGATCAGCCCCAGCATTTT. Protein: CASSIREDQPQHF.

The V and J genes are TRBV2 and TRBJ2-2; no definite D call. This CDR3 has 14 residues. V was pared by 6 bases and J by 2 bases, with 10 bases between. From germline, CDR1 is SNHLY and CDR2 FYNNEI. The CDR3 protein is CASSSRLNTGELFF. The CDR3 DNA follows: TGTGCCAGCAGCTCCAGACTTAACACCGGGGAGCTGTTTTTT.

The CDR3, as DNA: TGTGCCAGCAGTAACATAAACACTGAAGCTTTCTTT. Translated: CASSNINTEAFF. The genes are TRBV6-5 and TRBJ1-1; D gene unclear. The CDR3 is 12 amino acids. V shed 5 bases and J shed 2 bases, with 6 bases lying between them. The germline V gene encodes CDR1 MNHEY and CDR2 SVGAGI.

The V call is TRBV4-3, the J call TRBJ2-3; the D call may be TRBD1 or TRBD2 (5 bases each). Germline V gives CDR1 LGHNA, CDR2 YSLEER. V lost 0 bases, J lost 3 bases, and 16 bases lay in between. The CDR3 length is 17 residues. Here the CDR3 DNA reads TGCGCCAGCAGCCAAGAGTGGGGCCCTGAGGGGACAGATACGCAGTATTTT. Amino acid sequence: CASSQEWGPEGTDTQYF.

This chain uses TRBV4-2 with TRBJ2-7, with TRBD2 matching 9 bases. The ends lost 3 bases at V and 2 bases at J; junction bases unmatched: 2. The CDR3 is made up of 14 amino acids. Germline CDR1 reads LGHNA; CDR2 reads YNFKEQ. The CDR3 nucleotides read TGTGCCAGCAGCCAGGGGACTAGCACCTACGAGCAGTACTTC. It yields the protein CASSQGTSTYEQYF.

V usage is TRBV25-1 and J usage is TRBJ2-7; D is perhaps TRBD1 (5 bases). Germline CDR1 MGHDK, CDR2 SYGVNS. Trimming removed 3 bases at V and 1 base at J, with 10 bases between. The CDR3 is 14 amino acids. As DNA, the CDR3 is TGTGCCAGCAGTGATATAGCAGGGTCCTACGAGCAGTACTTC. Amino acids: CASSDIAGSYEQYF.

The J gene is TRBJ2-7, the V gene TRBV7-2, with D maybe TRBD2 (5 bases). This CDR3 contains 14 residues. Germline-derived CDR1 and CDR2 are SGHTA and FQGNSA. V lost 7 bases and J lost 6, with 19 bases in between. Written as DNA, the CDR3 is TGTGCCAGCACCGCAAGCATGGGAGAGGGCGAGCAGTACTTC. Translation gives CASTASMGEGEQYF.

The gene calls are TRBV7-2 and TRBJ2-7; 9 nucleotides align to TRBD2. This CDR3 has 17 amino acids. V dropped 1 base and J dropped 0; count of bases not matched to a gene: 7. The germline V gene has CDR1 SGHTA and CDR2 FQGNSA. CDR3: CASSLVPSGVSSYEQYF. CDR3 DNA sequence: TGTGCCAGCAGCTTAGTCCCTAGCGGGGTAAGCTCCTACGAGCAGTACTTC.

The V and J genes are TRBV6-1 and TRBJ2-7; TRBD1 might be the D (5 bases). Germline CDR1 MNHNS, CDR2 SASEGT. This CDR3 region has 16 residues. The ends were cut back, 0 bases at V and 3 bases at J, with 15 bases in the middle. The chain's CDR3 is CASSEAEPQQDYEQYF. Written as DNA, the CDR3 is TGTGCCAGCAGTGAAGCGGAGCCCCAACAGGACTACGAGCAGTACTTC.

Notes on this clone: This specimen includes other DNA sequences encoding the same CDR3. The rearrangement links TRBV6-6 to TRBJ1-3; no firm D call. Trimming left V 0 bases short and J 0 bases short, with 6 bases between. This CDR3 has 15 amino acids. Per the germline V gene, CDR1 is MNHNY and CDR2 is SVGAGI (reference sequence). The CDR3 bases are TGTGCCAGCAGTTACTCAACGGGCTCTGGAAACACCATATATTTT. It specifies CASSYSTGSGNTIYF.

This clone was seen a few times. The rearrangement uses TRBV6-1 and TRBJ1-2; D is uncertain. The CDR3 is 14 residues long. Trimming pared 3 bases from V and 4 bases from J, leaving 12 bases between. The germline V gene encodes CDR1 MNHNS and CDR2 SASEGT. The CDR3 DNA reads as TGTGCCAGCAGTGAGGAAGATAGTTTCTATGGCTACACCTTC. Protein: CASSEEDSFYGYTF.

The CDR3 DNA reads TGTGCCATCAGTTGGGACAGGGTAGGCACTAACTATGGCTACACCTTC. Translated: CAISWDRVGTNYGYTF. The chain recombines TRBV10-3 with TRBJ1-2, with 9 nucleotides matching TRBD1. Germline V gene lookup returns CDR1 ENHRY and CDR2 SYGVKD. This CDR3 is 16 amino acids long. With 5 bases clipped from V and 0 bases from J, the junction kept 7 bases outside the gene matches.

The table lists this clone with a count of one. The chain links TRBV15 to TRBJ2-5; 9 bases map to TRBD2. V lost 0 bases to trimming and J lost 4 bases; unmatched junction nucleotides: 3. The germline gives CDR1 LNHNV, CDR2 YYDKDF (reference sequence). This CDR3 region has 15 residues. The CDR3 spells CATSREGTSPETQYF. DNA for the CDR3: TGTGCCACCAGCAGAGAGGGGACTAGCCCAGAGACCCAGTACTTC.

The chain couples TRBV5-1 to TRBJ2-7, with 9 bases lining up with TRBD1. The CDR3 runs to 20 residues. V was clipped by 3 bases and J by 4 bases; unmatched bases: 23. CDR1 SGHRS and CDR2 YFSETQ come from the germline V gene. CDR3 loop: CASSSGTGRRTGVREYEQYF. CDR3 in DNA: TGCGCCAGCAGCTCCGGGACAGGGAGGAGGACGGGAGTCCGGGAGTACGAGCAGTACTTC.

The J gene is TRBJ2-3, the V gene TRBV5-4; TRBD2 matches at 13 bases. The CDR3 length is 16 residues. Trimming at V came to 4 bases and at J to 2 bases, leaving 4 bases not matched to a gene. Germline V lookup: CDR1 SGHNT, CDR2 YYREEE (reference sequence). This CDR3 is CASSPGTSGDTDTQYF. CDR3 nucleotide sequence: TGTGCCAGCAGCCCGGGGACTAGCGGGGACACAGATACGCAGTATTTT.